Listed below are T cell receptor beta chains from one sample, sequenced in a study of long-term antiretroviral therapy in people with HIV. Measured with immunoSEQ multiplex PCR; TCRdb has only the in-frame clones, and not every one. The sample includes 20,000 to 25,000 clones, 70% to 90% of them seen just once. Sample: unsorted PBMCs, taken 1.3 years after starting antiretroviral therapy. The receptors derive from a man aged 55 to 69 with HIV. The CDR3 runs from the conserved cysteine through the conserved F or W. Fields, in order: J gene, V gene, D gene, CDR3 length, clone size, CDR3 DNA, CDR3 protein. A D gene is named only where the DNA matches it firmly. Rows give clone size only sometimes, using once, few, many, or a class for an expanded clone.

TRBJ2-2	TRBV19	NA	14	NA	TGTGCCACCTTACCGGGACCGACCACCGGGGAGCTGTTTTTT	CATLPGPTTGELFF
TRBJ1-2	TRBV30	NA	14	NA	TGTGCCTGGAGTCCATCCCTGACCCCCTATGGCTACACCTTC	CAWSPSLTPYGYTF
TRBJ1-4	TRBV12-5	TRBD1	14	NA	TGTGCTAGTGGTTTGCGACAGGGCGAGGAAAAACTGTTTTTT	CASGLRQGEEKLFF
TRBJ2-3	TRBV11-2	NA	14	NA	TGTGCCAGCAGGTGGGGAGAGTTTACAGATACGCAGTATTTT	CASRWGEFTDTQYF
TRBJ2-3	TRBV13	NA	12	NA	TGTGCCAGCAGCTTTTTACCAGATACGCAGTATTTT	CASSFLPDTQYF
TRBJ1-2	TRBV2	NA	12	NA	TGTGCCAGCAGTACCTGGACAGCTGGCTACACCTTC	CASSTWTAGYTF
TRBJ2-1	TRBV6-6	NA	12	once	TGTGCCACCTCTGGCGGGATGGACGAGCAGTTCTTC	CATSGGMDEQFF
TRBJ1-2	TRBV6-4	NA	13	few	TGTGCCAGCAGTGTGGCCAGGGGATATGGCTACACCTTC	CASSVARGYGYTF
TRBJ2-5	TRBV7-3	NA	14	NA	TGTGCCAGCAGCTTACGCGGGTCCCAAGAGACCCAGTACTTC	CASSLRGSQETQYF
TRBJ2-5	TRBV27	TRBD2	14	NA	TGTGCCAGCAGTCCACTAGCGTTTCAAGAGACCCAGTACTTC	CASSPLAFQETQYF
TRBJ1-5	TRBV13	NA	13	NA	TGTGCCAGCAGCCCGGGACTCGGCCAGCCCCAGCATTTT	CASSPGLGQPQHF
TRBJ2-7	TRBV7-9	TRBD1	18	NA	TGTGCCAGCAGCTTAGCGCAGGGGGCAGGGGGCAGCTCCTACGAGCAGTACTTC	CASSLAQGAGGSSYEQYF
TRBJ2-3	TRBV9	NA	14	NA	TGTGCCAGCAGCGCCCATTTGGGGGCAGATACGCAGTATTTT	CASSAHLGADTQYF
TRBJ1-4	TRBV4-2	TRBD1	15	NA	TGTGCCAGCAGCCAAGTAGACAGGGGAGGGGAAAAACTGTTTTTT	CASSQVDRGGEKLFF
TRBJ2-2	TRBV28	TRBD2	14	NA	TGTGCCAGCAGGCCTAGCGGGGGGGCCGGGGAGCTGTTTTTT	CASRPSGGAGELFF
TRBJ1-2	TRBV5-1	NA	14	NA	TGCGCCAGCAGCTTGGGTGGGGAGAACTATGGCTACACCTTC	CASSLGGENYGYTF
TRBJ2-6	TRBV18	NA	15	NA	TGTGCCAGCTCCCCATGGGTCTCTGGGGCCAACGTCCTGACTTTC	CASSPWVSGANVLTF
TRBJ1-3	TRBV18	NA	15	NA	TGTGCCAGCTCACCAATAGTTACGGTTGGAAACACCATATATTTT	CASSPIVTVGNTIYF
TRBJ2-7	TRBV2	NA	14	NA	TGTGCCAGCAGTATGACAGCAGACTCCTACGAGCAGTACTTC	CASSMTADSYEQYF
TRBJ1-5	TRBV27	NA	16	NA	TGTGCCAGCAGTCCAAGACAGGCTATTAGCAATCAGCCCCAGCATTTT	CASSPRQAISNQPQHF
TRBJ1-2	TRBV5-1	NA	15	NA	TGCGCCAGCAGCTTGGGAGAAGAGGGTAAATATGGCTACACCTTC	CASSLGEEGKYGYTF
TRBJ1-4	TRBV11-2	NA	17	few	TGTGCCAGCAGCTTAGTCCGGACACCTGGGGGGTATGAAAAACTGTTTTTT	CASSLVRTPGGYEKLFF
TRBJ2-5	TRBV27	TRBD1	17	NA	TGTGCCAGCAGCGGGACAGCATACCCTTCGTACCAAGAGACCCAGTACTTC	CASSGTAYPSYQETQYF
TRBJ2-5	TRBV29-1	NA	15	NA	TGCAGCGTTGAAGAAGGGGCAGGAACAGACGAGACCCAGTACTTC	CSVEEGAGTDETQYF
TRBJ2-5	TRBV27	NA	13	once	TGTGCCAGCAGTTTAGGACGGTTGGGTCCCCAGTACTTC	CASSLGRLGPQYF
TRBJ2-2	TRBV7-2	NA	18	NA	TGTGCCAGCAGCTTGGAGTCATCGTTGGGGGGATACACCGGGGAGCTGTTTTTT	CASSLESSLGGYTGELFF
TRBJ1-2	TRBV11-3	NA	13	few	TGTGCCAGCAGCTTGGGACGGATTTATGGCTACACCTTC	CASSLGRIYGYTF
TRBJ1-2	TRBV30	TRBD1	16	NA	TGTGCCTGGAGTGACGTCGGGACAGGGGATTTTGATGGCTACACCTTC	CAWSDVGTGDFDGYTF
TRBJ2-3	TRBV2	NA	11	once	TGTGCCAGCACCTTCACAGATACGCAGTATTTT	CASTFTDTQYF
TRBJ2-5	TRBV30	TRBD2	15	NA	TGTGCCTGGAGTACAGGACTAGCGGGGGTAGAGACCCAGTACTTC	CAWSTGLAGVETQYF
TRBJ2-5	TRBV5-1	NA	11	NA	TGCGCCAGCAGCTTGGAAGAGACCCAGTACTTC	CASSLEETQYF
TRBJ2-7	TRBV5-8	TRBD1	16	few	TGTGCCAGCAGCTTGTATAAACAGGGGGTTGCGAACGAGCAGTACTTC	CASSLYKQGVANEQYF
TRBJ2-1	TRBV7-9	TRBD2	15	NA	TGTGCCAGCAGCCCCGGGAGGGCCAGTTACAATGAGCAGTTCTTC	CASSPGRASYNEQFF
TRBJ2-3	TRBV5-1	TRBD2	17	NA	TGCGCCAGCAGTCGGAGGCTAGCGGGGGGGGGTGCGGTAACGCAGTATTTT	CASSRRLAGGGAVTQYF
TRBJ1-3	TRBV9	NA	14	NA	TGTGCCAGCAGCGCGGGCCGCTCTGGAAACACCATATATTTT	CASSAGRSGNTIYF
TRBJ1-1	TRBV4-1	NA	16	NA	TGCGCCAGCAGACCCCCCCACCAGGAAGTCATCCCTGAAGCTTTCTTT	CASRPPHQEVIPEAFF
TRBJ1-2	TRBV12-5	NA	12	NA	TGTGCTAGTGGGACCCCAGGGCATGGCTACACCTTC	CASGTPGHGYTF
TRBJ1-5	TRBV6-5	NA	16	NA	TGTGCCAGCAGTTACCAGGCCCCCTCCGAGAATCAGCCCCAGCATTTT	CASSYQAPSENQPQHF
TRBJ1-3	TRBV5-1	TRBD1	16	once	TGCGCCAGCAGCTTTGGGACAGGGCGCTCTGGAAACACCATATATTTT	CASSFGTGRSGNTIYF
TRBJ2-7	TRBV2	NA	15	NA	TGTGCCAGCAGTGAATTAGGGATTGGGTCCTACGAGCAGTACTTC	CASSELGIGSYEQYF
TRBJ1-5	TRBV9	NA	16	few	TGTGCCAGCAGCCTGGGGGGGGGCACAGGCAATCAGCCCCAGCATTTT	CASSLGGGTGNQPQHF
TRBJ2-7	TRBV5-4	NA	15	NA	TGTGCCAGCAGCTCCTCCGGGACGGGCCCCAGAGTGCAGTACTTC	CASSSSGTGPRVQYF
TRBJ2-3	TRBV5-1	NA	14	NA	TGCGCCAGCAGGAACGACCTGAACACAGATACGCAGTATTTT	CASRNDLNTDTQYF